This T cell receptor beta chain emerged from a study of T cells in Graves' hyperthyroidism and ophthalmopathy (dated by TCRdb to 2018 to 2020). General notes on the study: Peripheral blood samples were taken at the time of initial diagnosis, prior to any treatment. The 100 or so discovery patients were randomly divided into training and test sets at a 7:3 ratio. After blood sampling, hyperthyroidism patients were treated with methimazole at a starting dose of 30 mg daily, and ophthalmopathy patients were treated with high-dose intravenous methylprednisolone. TCR V-J signatures able to tell the groups apart were searched for in a discovery cohort of 95 to 100 patients, of whom around 43 had Graves' ophthalmopathy and roughly 59 had stable Graves' hyperthyroidism. Whether ophthalmopathy could be predicted prospectively was tested in an independent validation cohort made up of about 18 hyperthyroidism patients plus 17 patients who later progressed to ophthalmopathy. The paper describes TCR Vbeta CDR3 sequencing of 140 or so peripheral blood samples, made up of under 50 ophthalmopathy patients, approximately 73 hyperthyroidism patients and approximately 17 progressor patients. In more than 5 Graves' hyperthyroidism patients, the study also compared T-cell repertoires from thyroid tissue with T-cell repertoires from blood.

The TCR beta CDR3 regions were amplified from RNA transcripts. The first round of RT-PCR for the TCR CDR3 was performed with the HTBI primer set and the Qiagen OneStep RT-PCR kit. Libraries were constructed in a second round of multiplex PCR, after which size selection and purification were carried out. Sequencing of the libraries was done on an Illumina HiSeq2000 using paired-end 100 bp reads. Regarding the original processing steps: SOAPnuke was used to process the raw data, with reads discarded if the reads contained adapters or uncalled bases, had a mean Phred below 15, or lacked an exact constant-primer or identifier match. High-quality paired reads were merged with COPE v1.2.5, and unique nucleotide sequences were defined as clonotypes. MiTCR v1.1 was used to align the clonotypes against IMGT TRBV, TRBD and TRBJ reference segments. The analysis was restricted to V-J combinations with a frequency above 0.0001, which together covered just over 98% of the repertoires. A TCS score was defined as the ratio between F50 (clonal expansion) and ExV (chaos), using BLOSUM62-based TCRdist between CDR3 peptides within each V-J. Welch's t-statistics and random forest reduced fewer than 600 V-J features to 10 to 15, which were used in a naive Bayes classifier (R e1071). In TCRdb, the public reads were trimmed at Q25 with fastp and aligned with MiXCR, with productive beta chains retained. Rows with a matching CDR3 protein are joined into one entry that keeps the most common DNA and genes. TCRdb assigned the V and J calls; the authors' analysis was not used. For this sample the table gives about 210,000 distinct CDR3 sequences, of which roughly a sixth were detected only once. The biggest ten clones account for roughly 53% of the sample.

Stable Graves' hyperthyroidism was defined as the absence of progression to ophthalmopathy over 18 months of follow-up. The hyperthyroidism patients were between 18 and 65 years old and newly diagnosed, with a disease duration of less than 2 months. Exclusion was applied to patients with uncontrolled infections, other autoimmune diseases, pregnancy or lactation. Diagnoses relied on clinical symptoms, serum thyroxine and TRAb, thyroid ultrasound and orbital computed tomography. PBMCs were isolated from more than 9 ml of fresh peripheral blood by Ficoll-Paque density gradient centrifugation. Total RNA was extracted with Trizol reagent, and quality was checked on an Agilent 2100 Bioanalyzer. Broader findings and caveats from the paper: In validation, progression to ophthalmopathy was predicted by the model with about 70% sensitivity and around 76% specificity, a median of about 6 months before onset. A model built on a 13 V-J signature distinguished ophthalmopathy from stable hyperthyroidism, reaching 85% to 90% sensitivity and approximately 81% specificity in cross-validation and 80%/75% in testing. Most expanded thyroid clonotypes (frequency above 0.001) were also detected in blood, suggesting blood repertoires may reflect thyroid immune responses. Sample size was not statistically predetermined, and blinding of investigators to group allocation was not performed.

About this clonotype itself: Its binding antigen is unknown. No clone much larger than this one lies a single base away; base qualities are absent.

The germline V and J ends show losses of 4 bases and 9 bases respectively, and no gene match explains 18 bases of the junction. From its cysteine to its phenylalanine, the CDR3 spans 16 amino acids. The read is trimmed to its CDR3 DNA, 48 bases read in frame from base 1. The clonotype originates from a man over 45 with Graves' hyperthyroidism. This sequence uses TRBV12-3 or TRBV12-4 and TRBJ2-7; the junction holds 7 bases that match TRBD1. The sequenced sample consisted of blood. The bases are TGTGCCAGCAGTTACCGGGACAGAGACACTACGTTCGTGCAGTACTTC. It specifies CASSYRDRDTTFVQYF.